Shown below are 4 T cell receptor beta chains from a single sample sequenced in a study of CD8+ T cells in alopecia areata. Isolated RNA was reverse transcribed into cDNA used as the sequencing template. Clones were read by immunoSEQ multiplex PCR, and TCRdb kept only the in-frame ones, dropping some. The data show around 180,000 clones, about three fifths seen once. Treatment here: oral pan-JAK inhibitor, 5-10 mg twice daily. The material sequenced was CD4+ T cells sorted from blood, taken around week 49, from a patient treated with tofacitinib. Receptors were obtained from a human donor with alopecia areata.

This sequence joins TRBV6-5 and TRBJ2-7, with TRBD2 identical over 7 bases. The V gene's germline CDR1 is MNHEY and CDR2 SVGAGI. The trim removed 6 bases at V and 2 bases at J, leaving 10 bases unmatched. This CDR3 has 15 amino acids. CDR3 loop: CASRCSGTNPYEQYF. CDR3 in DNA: TGTGCCAGCAGGTGTTCCGGGACTAACCCCTACGAGCAGTACTTC.

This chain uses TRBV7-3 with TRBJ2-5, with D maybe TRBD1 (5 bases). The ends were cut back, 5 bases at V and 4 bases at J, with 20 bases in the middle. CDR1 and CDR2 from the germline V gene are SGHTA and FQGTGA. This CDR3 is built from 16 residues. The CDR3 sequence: CASSPQGQGVGETQYF. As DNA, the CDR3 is TGTGCCAGCAGCCCCCAGGGCCAGGGCGTAGGAGAGACCCAGTACTTC.

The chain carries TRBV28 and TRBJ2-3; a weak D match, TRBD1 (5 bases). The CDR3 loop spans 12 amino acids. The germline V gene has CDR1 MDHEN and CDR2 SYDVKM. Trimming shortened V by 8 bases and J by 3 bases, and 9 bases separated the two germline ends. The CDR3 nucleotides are TGTGCCAGCTGGAAGGGGACAGATACGCAGTATTTT. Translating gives CASWKGTDTQYF.

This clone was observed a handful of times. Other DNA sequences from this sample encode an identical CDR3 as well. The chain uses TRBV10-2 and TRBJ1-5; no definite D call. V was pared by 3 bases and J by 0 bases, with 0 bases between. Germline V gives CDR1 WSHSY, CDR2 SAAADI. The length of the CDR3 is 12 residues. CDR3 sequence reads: CASSDSNQPQHF. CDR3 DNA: TGCGCCAGCAGTGATAGCAATCAGCCCCAGCATTTT.